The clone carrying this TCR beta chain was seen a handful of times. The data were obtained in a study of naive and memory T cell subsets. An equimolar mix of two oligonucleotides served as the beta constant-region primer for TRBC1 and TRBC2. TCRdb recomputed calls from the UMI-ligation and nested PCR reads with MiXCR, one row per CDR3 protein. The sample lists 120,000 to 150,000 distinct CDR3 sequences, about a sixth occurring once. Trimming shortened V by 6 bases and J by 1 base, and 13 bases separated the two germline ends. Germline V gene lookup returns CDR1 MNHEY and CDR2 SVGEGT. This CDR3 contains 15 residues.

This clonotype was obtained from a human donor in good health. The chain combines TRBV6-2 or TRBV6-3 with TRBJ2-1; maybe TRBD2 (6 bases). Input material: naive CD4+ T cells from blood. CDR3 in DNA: TGTGCCAGCAGGCCTCTAGCGAAGTCCTACAATGAGCAGTTCTTC. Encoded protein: CASRPLAKSYNEQFF.